A selection of T cell receptor beta chains follows, all from one sample in a study of T cell repertoires in cytomegalovirus infection. TCRdb processed the reads anew with MiXCR; each CDR3 protein has one entry. Seen here are about 480,000 distinct CDR3 sequences, 30% to 40% observed once, and the top ten hold roughly 17%. No antigen has been assigned to these receptors. The sequenced sample was cultured PBMCs, obtained from culture after CMV antigen stimulation. Receptors were obtained from a human donor in good health (CMV status not recorded). Some clones in this sample may be carry-over from other donors' samples. Both conserved end residues are part of each CDR3. The order of the fields is clone size, D gene, V gene, J gene, CDR3 protein, CDR3 DNA. The D gene is left open where the match is weak. Clone sizes are given selectively: once, few, many, or a class where the clone is expanded.

once	NA	TRBV7-2	TRBJ2-7	CASSFRRHEQYF	TGTGCCAGCAGCTTTCGGCGCCACGAGCAGTACTTC
NA	TRBD1	TRBV5-4	TRBJ2-4	CASSSITWTGSDIQYF	TGTGCCAGCAGCTCGATAACCTGGACAGGATCAGACATTCAGTACTTC
NA	NA	TRBV28	TRBJ2-7	CASSPSDGWRAHEQYF	TGTGCCAGCAGTCCCTCGGACGGCTGGAGAGCCCACGAGCAGTACTTC
NA	TRBD1	TRBV19	TRBJ1-1	CASSTGGWWTEAFF	TGTGCCAGTAGTACAGGGGGCTGGTGGACTGAAGCTTTCTTT
NA	TRBD1	TRBV28	TRBJ1-5	CASSPDEWKQGRYQPQHF	TGTGCCAGCAGTCCTGACGAGTGGAAACAGGGGAGGTATCAGCCCCAGCATTTT
NA	NA	TRBV6-2/TRBV6-3	TRBJ1-2	CASSYFGNNYGYTF	TGTGCCAGCAGTTATTTCGGGAATAACTATGGCTACACCTTC
few	NA	TRBV6-1	TRBJ2-3	CASSEAPLAGVTDTQYF	TGTGCCAGCAGTGAAGCCCCCCTTGCCGGGGTGACAGATACGCAGTATTTT
NA	NA	TRBV5-4	TRBJ2-3	CASSPVNPDTQYF	TGTGCCAGCAGCCCCGTAAACCCAGATACGCAGTATTTT
NA	NA	TRBV12-3/TRBV12-4	TRBJ2-2	CASRMPTNTGELFF	TGTGCCAGTCGGATGCCCACGAACACCGGGGAGCTGTTTTTT
NA	TRBD1	TRBV28	TRBJ2-2	CASTGVNTGELFF	TGTGCCAGTACAGGGGTGAACACCGGGGAGCTGTTTTTT
NA	NA	TRBV12-3/TRBV12-4	TRBJ2-1	CASSLVQGWKYNEQFF	TGTGCCAGCAGTTTAGTACAGGGCTGGAAATACAATGAGCAGTTCTTC
NA	NA	TRBV12-3/TRBV12-4	TRBJ2-3	CASSLRRNTDTQYF	TGTGCCAGCAGTTTGCGACGGAACACAGATACGCAGTATTTT
once	NA	TRBV4-3	TRBJ1-1	CASSQDPMDISFGAFF	TGCGCCAGCAGCCAAGATCCCATGGACATCTCCTTTGGAGCTTTCTTT
NA	NA	TRBV7-9	TRBJ1-1	CASSTPEGGRNTEAFF	TGTGCCAGCAGCACCCCGGAGGGGGGGCGAAACACTGAAGCTTTCTTT
few	TRBD2	TRBV7-8	TRBJ2-1	CASSLTGTSINEQFF	TGTGCCAGCAGCTTAACCGGGACTAGTATTAATGAGCAGTTCTTC
many	TRBD2	TRBV7-8	TRBJ2-1	CASSQLTSGRYNEQFF	TGTGCCAGCAGCCAACTGACTAGCGGGAGATACAATGAGCAGTTCTTC
few	NA	TRBV19	TRBJ2-7	CASSIKGIPPGPLYEQYF	TGTGCCAGTAGTATAAAAGGAATCCCCCCGGGACCCCTCTACGAGCAGTACTTC
few	TRBD1	TRBV7-3	TRBJ1-1	CASKKDRDHTEAFF	TGTGCCAGCAAGAAGGACAGGGATCACACTGAAGCTTTCTTT
NA	TRBD1	TRBV12-5	TRBJ1-1	CASGLVVGQGGRNEAFF	TGTGCTAGTGGTTTGGTCGTGGGACAGGGGGGAAGGAACGAAGCTTTCTTT
few	NA	TRBV5-6	TRBJ2-5	CASSLVLGGETQYF	TGTGCCAGCAGCTTGGTATTAGGGGGGGAGACCCAGTACTTC
NA	TRBD2	TRBV29-1	TRBJ2-4	CSVTGLAEAKNIQYF	TGCAGCGTGACCGGACTAGCGGAAGCCAAAAACATTCAGTACTTC
many	TRBD2	TRBV7-2	TRBJ2-1	CASSLGTSGPYNEQFF	TGTGCCAGCAGCTTAGGTACTAGCGGACCATACAATGAGCAGTTCTTC
once	TRBD2	TRBV7-6	TRBJ2-7	CASSQRSSGGLTYEQYF	TGTGCCAGCAGCCAAAGGAGTAGCGGGGGTCTCACCTACGAGCAGTACTTC
many	TRBD2	TRBV7-2	TRBJ2-5	CASSLEREGTQYF	TGTGCCAGCAGCTTAGAACGGGAGGGGACCCAGTACTTC
NA	NA	TRBV4-1	TRBJ1-5	CASSQDIGFFIVSNQPQHF	TGCGCCAGCAGCCAAGATATAGGGTTTTTCATCGTAAGCAATCAGCCCCAGCATTTT
few	NA	TRBV20-1	TRBJ1-1	CSAEDRSGDLEAFF	TGCAGTGCGGAAGACAGGTCCGGTGATCTCGAAGCTTTCTTT
NA	NA	TRBV4-3	TRBJ2-2	CASSQVGRNTGELFF	TGCGCCAGCAGCCAAGTCGGGAGGAACACCGGGGAGCTGTTTTTT
few	TRBD2	TRBV10-3	TRBJ2-5	CAINAGTTRETQYF	TGTGCCATCAATGCCGGGACTACTAGAGAGACCCAGTACTTC
NA	TRBD2	TRBV4-3	TRBJ2-1	CASSQSGGGGNEQFF	TGCGCCAGCAGCCAAAGCGGGGGGGGAGGGAATGAGCAGTTCTTC
NA	NA	TRBV20-1	TRBJ2-3	CSPPGGTDTQYF	TGCAGCCCCCCCGGGGGCACAGATACGCAGTATTTT
NA	TRBD2	TRBV6-1	TRBJ2-1	CASRMTSGRGEQFF	TGTGCCAGCAGGATGACTAGCGGGAGGGGTGAGCAGTTCTTC
NA	NA	TRBV19	TRBJ1-2	CASRDKDNYGYTF	TGTGCCAGTAGAGACAAGGACAACTATGGCTACACCTTC
NA	NA	TRBV5-1	TRBJ1-2	CASSPEGGRLANYGYTF	TGCGCCAGCAGCCCGGAAGGTGGACGGCTAGCTAACTATGGCTACACCTTC
many	TRBD2	TRBV7-2	TRBJ2-1	CASSFNPAGLAGGRSEQFF	TGTGCCAGCAGCTTTAACCCTGCCGGGCTAGCGGGAGGGCGTTCTGAGCAGTTCTTC
many	NA	TRBV7-2	TRBJ1-6	CASSSRRNSPLHF	TGTGCCAGCAGCTCAAGGCGAAATTCACCCCTCCACTTT
few	NA	TRBV19	TRBJ2-1	CASSIVSLSYNEQFF	TGTGCCAGTAGTATCGTTAGCTTATCCTACAATGAGCAGTTCTTC
few	NA	TRBV5-1	TRBJ2-1	CASSLRQGALAVPYNEQFF	TGCGCCAGCAGCTTGCGTCAGGGGGCACTAGCGGTGCCTTACAATGAGCAGTTCTTC
NA	NA	TRBV7-2	TRBJ2-5	CASSLTGRVQETQYF	TGTGCCAGCAGCTTAACAGGGAGGGTTCAAGAGACCCAGTACTTC
NA	NA	TRBV6-1	TRBJ1-4	CASTPRGGTNEKLFF	TGTGCCAGCACACCACGGGGAGGCACTAATGAAAAACTGTTTTTT
NA	NA	TRBV6-6	TRBJ1-1	CASSPLLILQGSTEAFF	TGTGCCAGCAGTCCCTTACTCATTTTACAGGGATCCACTGAAGCTTTCTTT
many	NA	TRBV7-2	TRBJ1-4	CASSLEWGPLFF	TGTGCCAGCAGCTTAGAGTGGGGTCCGCTGTTTTTT
few	TRBD2	TRBV7-2	TRBJ2-3	CASSATSGMAPDTQYF	TGTGCCAGCAGCGCAACTAGCGGGATGGCTCCAGATACGCAGTATTTT
few	NA	TRBV28	TRBJ1-2	CASSVPPSGYTF	TGTGCCAGCAGTGTTCCACCCTCGGGCTACACCTTC
few	TRBD1	TRBV6-2/TRBV6-3	TRBJ1-1	CASSYLLQTGRRTEAFF	TGTGCCAGCAGTTACCTACTTCAGACAGGGAGGCGAACTGAAGCTTTCTTT
NA	TRBD2	TRBV7-9	TRBJ2-1	CASSLYGRAGPHEQFF	TGTGCCAGCAGCTTATACGGGAGGGCCGGGCCGCATGAGCAGTTCTTC
many	NA	TRBV7-2	TRBJ2-2	CASSYVLTGELFF	TGTGCCAGCAGCTACGTCCTCACCGGGGAGCTGTTTTTT
NA	TRBD1	TRBV7-2	TRBJ1-2	CASSLGGWLQGGLDYGYTF	TGTGCCAGCAGCTTAGGCGGATGGTTACAGGGGGGGCTTGACTATGGCTACACCTTC
NA	NA	TRBV20-1	TRBJ2-6	CSARPSASGANVLTF	TGCAGTGCTAGACCCAGCGCGTCTGGGGCCAACGTCCTGACTTTC
NA	NA	TRBV6-1	TRBJ1-1	CASSFGRLQNTEAFF	TGTGCCAGCAGTTTCGGGCGACTTCAGAACACTGAAGCTTTCTTT
NA	NA	TRBV6-6	TRBJ1-1	CASSWDRMSTEAFF	TGTGCCAGCAGTTGGGACCGAATGAGCACTGAAGCTTTCTTT
NA	NA	TRBV5-6	TRBJ1-2	CASSLPDSRGGYTF	TGTGCCAGCAGCTTGCCGGACTCGAGGGGTGGCTACACCTTC
NA	TRBD2	TRBV6-2/TRBV6-3	TRBJ2-6	CASSYKRETIAGANVLTF	TGTGCCAGCAGTTACAAGCGGGAGACAATCGCTGGGGCCAACGTCCTGACTTTC
few	NA	TRBV27	TRBJ2-1	CASSTPGNEQFF	TGTGCCAGCAGTACCCCGGGCAATGAGCAGTTCTTC
once	TRBD2	TRBV7-2	TRBJ2-2	CASSLVLASGRAANTGELLF	TGTGCCAGCAGCTTAGTCCTGGCTAGCGGGAGGGCCGCGAACACCGGGGAGCTGTTGTTT
NA	NA	TRBV18	TRBJ2-7	CASSPPTTTYEQYF	TGTGCCAGCTCACCACCGACTACAACCTACGAGCAGTACTTC
NA	TRBD1	TRBV2	TRBJ1-1	CASSEDRLSLEAFF	TGTGCCAGCAGTGAGGACAGGCTTAGCTTGGAAGCTTTCTTT
NA	TRBD2	TRBV6-2/TRBV6-3	TRBJ2-3	CASSYVRREGLHYTDTQYF	TGTGCCAGCAGTTACGTTCGGCGGGAGGGCCTCCATTACACAGATACGCAGTATTTT
NA	NA	TRBV12-3/TRBV12-4	TRBJ2-1	CASSPPSGAHYNEQFF	TGTGCCAGCAGTCCACCATCAGGGGCCCACTACAATGAGCAGTTCTTC
NA	TRBD2	TRBV6-6	TRBJ2-5	CASSYPPGLAAETQYF	TGTGCCAGCAGTTACCCCCCGGGACTAGCGGCGGAGACCCAGTACTTC
NA	TRBD2	TRBV4-1	TRBJ2-1	CASSQPEREGFGDEQFF	TGCGCCAGCAGCCAACCCGAGCGGGAGGGCTTTGGGGATGAGCAGTTCTTC